The clone carrying this T cell receptor beta chain was counted at least ten times. The antigen is undetermined. This record belongs to a study of T cell clonality in common variable immunodeficiency. Equal genomic DNA amounts from CVID and control samples were sequenced. Sequencing used immunoSEQ multiplex PCR; TCRdb keeps in-frame clones, though not all of them. The data show under 65,000 clones, none appearing only once, with about 0.9% held by the ten largest. Findings of the study overall: Fewer TCRbeta clones were shared among CVID subjects than controls. Reportedly, TCR beta sequences from common variable immunodeficiency showed fewer deletions and N-nucleotide insertions. T cell subpopulation sequencing would be needed to explain CVID clonality.

The sequenced material came from peripheral blood mononuclear cells. The receptor was derived from a person between 18 and 75 years old in good health.

The DNA read from the CDR3 is TGCAGTGCTCCGGGTAGGGGGCGGAATTCACCC. Amino acids: CSAPGRGRNSP. In full, the CDR3 is CSAPGRGRNSPLHF. The V call is TRBV20-1, the J call TRBJ1-6, with TRBD1 matching 7 bases. The read stops 3 residues short of the end of the CDR3; the missing end is completed from the germline J gene. The CDR3 sequence is 14 residues long. Trimming removed 5 bases from V and 7 bases from J; junction bases left unmatched: 8. Per germline, CDR1 DFQATT and CDR2 SNEGSKA (reference sequence).